This paragraph reports one T cell receptor beta chain. Its target is unknown. The data stem from a study of T-cell reconstitution after alpha-beta-depleted transplantation in children. Findings of the study overall: Reports say that about two months after transplant, the alpha-beta T cells came out of several hundred graft clones that had expanded. By one year post-transplant, T-cell counts and diversity largely arose from T cells that were newly produced. It was surviving recipient T cells and thymic progenitors that gave some patients high TCRbeta diversity at day 60.

The CDR3 covers 16 residues. V gave up 4 bases and J gave up 5 bases; unmatched junction bases: 8. Germline V gene lookup returns CDR1 SGHRS and CDR2 YFSETQ. Unique molecular identifiers were built into the TCRbeta library. MiXCR was run by TCRdb on the PCR reads, yielding one entry per CDR3 protein. The data show around 450,000 distinct CDR3 sequences, about 45% seen once. This TCR was recovered from a girl aged 2 to 10 with aplastic anemia, due to receive a stem cell transplant. This material consisted of PBMCs, taken before TCRalphabeta/CD19-depleted stem cell transplant. This chain connects TRBV5-1 to TRBJ2-2; TRBD1 matches at 10 bases. Here the CDR3 reads CASSDGTGAMTGELFF. DNA for the CDR3: TGCGCCAGCAGCGACGGGACAGGGGCCATGACCGGGGAGCTGTTTTTT.